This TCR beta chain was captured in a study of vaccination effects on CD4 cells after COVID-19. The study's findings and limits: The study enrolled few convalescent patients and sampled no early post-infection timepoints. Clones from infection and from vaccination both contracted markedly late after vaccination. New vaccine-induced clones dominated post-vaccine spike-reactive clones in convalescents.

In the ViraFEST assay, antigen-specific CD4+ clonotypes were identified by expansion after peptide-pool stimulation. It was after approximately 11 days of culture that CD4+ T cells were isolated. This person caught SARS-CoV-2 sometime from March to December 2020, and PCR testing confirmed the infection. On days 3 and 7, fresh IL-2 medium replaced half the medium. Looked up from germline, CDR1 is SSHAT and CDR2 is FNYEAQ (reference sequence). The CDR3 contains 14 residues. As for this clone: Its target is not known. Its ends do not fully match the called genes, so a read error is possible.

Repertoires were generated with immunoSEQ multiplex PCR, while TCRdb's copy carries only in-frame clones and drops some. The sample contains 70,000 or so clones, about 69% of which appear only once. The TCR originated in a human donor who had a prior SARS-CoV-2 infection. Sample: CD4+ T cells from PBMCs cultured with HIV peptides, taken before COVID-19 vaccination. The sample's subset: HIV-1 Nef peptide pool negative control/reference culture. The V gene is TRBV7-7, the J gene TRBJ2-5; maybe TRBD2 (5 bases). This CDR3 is CASSPTSHGETQYF. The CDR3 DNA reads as TGTGCTAGCAGCCCAACTAGTCACGGAGAGACCCAGTACTTC.